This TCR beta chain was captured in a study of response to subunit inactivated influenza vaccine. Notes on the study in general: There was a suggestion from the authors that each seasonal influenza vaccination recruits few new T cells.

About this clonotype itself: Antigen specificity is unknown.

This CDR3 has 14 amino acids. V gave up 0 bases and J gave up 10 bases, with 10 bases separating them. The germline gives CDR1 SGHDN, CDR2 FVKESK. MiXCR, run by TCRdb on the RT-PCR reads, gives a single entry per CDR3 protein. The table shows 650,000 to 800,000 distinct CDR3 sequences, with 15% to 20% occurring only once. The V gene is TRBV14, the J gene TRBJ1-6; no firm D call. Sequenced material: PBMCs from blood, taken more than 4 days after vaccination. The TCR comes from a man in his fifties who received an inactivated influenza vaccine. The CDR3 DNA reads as TGTGCCAGCAGCCAAGATCCCTATTACTCACCCCTCCACTTT. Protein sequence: CASSQDPYYSPLHF.